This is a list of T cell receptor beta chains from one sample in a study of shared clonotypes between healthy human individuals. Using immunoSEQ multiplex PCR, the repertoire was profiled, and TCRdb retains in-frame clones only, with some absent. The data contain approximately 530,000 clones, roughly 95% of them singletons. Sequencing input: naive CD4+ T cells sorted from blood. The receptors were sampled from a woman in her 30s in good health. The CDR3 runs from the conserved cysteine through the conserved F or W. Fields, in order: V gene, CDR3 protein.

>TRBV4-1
CASSQVESRQYF
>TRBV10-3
CAIGPNSNQPQHF
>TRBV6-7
CADRRVGGSETQYF
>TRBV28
CASSFWGQGVRSSYEQYF
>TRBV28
CASSLDRLSYEQYF
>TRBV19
CASRNNRPSYNEQFF
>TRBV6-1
CASRAPSYEQYF
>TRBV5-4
CASSTDTVNTEAFF
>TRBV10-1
CASSESQGGLLF
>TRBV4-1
CASSQVGGVHNEQFF
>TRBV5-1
CASAHGQDTDTQYF
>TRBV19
CASIQGRGASNQPQHF
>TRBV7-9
CASSGVSDRGLSGDYEQYF
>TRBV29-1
CSVAGQRTYEQYF
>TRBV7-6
CASSLGGLSGQETQYF
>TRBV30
CAWSKVAGEQYF
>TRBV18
CASSRTGDPQVFF
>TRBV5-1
CASSARQESNYGYTF
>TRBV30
CAWIVQLNTEAFF
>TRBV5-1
CASSLLPPRAGTSSYNEQFF
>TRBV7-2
CASSLSGGNNEQFF
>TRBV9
CASSVGVTGELFF
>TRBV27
CASSQRQGALNNEQFF
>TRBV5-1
CASSLGRSSYEQYF
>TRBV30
CAWSPHPYEQYF
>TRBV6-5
CASKVATNEKLFF